This record looks at one TCR beta chain sequence and its context. Its binding antigen is unknown. No much larger clone is present one base from it, and per-base qualities are unavailable. TCRbeta CDR3 regions were amplified from genomic DNA by means of the immunoSEQ Assay, a bias-controlled multiplex PCR. In the source study's methods: The number of nucleated cells in each sample was estimated from the amplification of reference gene primers within the assay. Sequence reads were collapsed and filtered to measure the absolute abundance of every unique TCRbeta CDR3 rearrangement. For each sample, productive Simpson clonality was calculated as the square root of Simpson's diversity index over productive rearrangements. TCRdb's version of the immuneACCESS table is confined to in-frame rearrangements and falls short of the full clone set. An unresolved V gene accounts for under half of the shortfall where checked; the remainder is of unknown origin. That table gives V, J and clone size, and the DNA gave D and trimming. The table for this sample lists 300,000 to 400,000 clones; over 75% of them were counted only once. The ten largest clones take up around 8% of the sample.

This sample is part of a study of blood T cell repertoires in COVID-19 (dated by TCRdb to the early 2020s). Regarding the study in general: Collaborator samples came from the United States, Italy and Spain and covered acute and convalescent phases of COVID-19. The prospective study material was composed of cDNA or gDNA derived from T cells, B-cell-depleted T cells, or PBMCs. Deeply sampled blood TCRbeta repertoires from subjects exposed to, actively infected with, or recovered from COVID-19 were included in the dataset. A freely available public database, intended as a resource for researchers studying the immune response to SARS-CoV-2, is where the repertoires were released. The samples were drawn from two sources: the first 160 participants of the ongoing ImmuneRACE study, and 1,000 to 1,500 subjects contributed by 6 global collaborators. The sample metadata nearly always contained a de-identified subject ID, COVID-19 status, age in years and sex. HLA class I and class II types, where available, came from metadata supplied by the sample provider rather than from assay-based typing. What the study reported, not specific to this receptor: Clinical and demographic metadata were provided uncurated, with the amount varying by source and participant.

A second Seattle source provided samples from volunteer blood donors who had recovered from COVID-19. Each collaborating institution followed its own protocols to collect whole blood in K2EDTA tubes. For TCRbeta analysis, collaborators shipped samples as frozen whole blood, isolated PBMCs, or DNA extracted from either of those sample types. Trimming costs V 2 bases and J 0 bases, and their ends lie 11 bases apart. The CDR3, cysteine through phenylalanine, is 16 amino acids long. Only the CDR3 DNA is retained, 48 bases long and in frame from the first base. According to the germline V gene, CDR1 reads ENHRY and CDR2 reads SYGVKD.

This chain joins TRBV10-3 to TRBJ1-3; a tentative D match to TRBD1 spans 6 bases. Material: peripheral blood. The sequence came from a woman in her fifties or sixties who had recovered from COVID-19. The CDR3 protein: CAISEKQGRSGNTIYF. DNA sequence: TGTGCCATCAGTGAGAAACAGGGACGCTCTGGAAACACCATATATTTT.